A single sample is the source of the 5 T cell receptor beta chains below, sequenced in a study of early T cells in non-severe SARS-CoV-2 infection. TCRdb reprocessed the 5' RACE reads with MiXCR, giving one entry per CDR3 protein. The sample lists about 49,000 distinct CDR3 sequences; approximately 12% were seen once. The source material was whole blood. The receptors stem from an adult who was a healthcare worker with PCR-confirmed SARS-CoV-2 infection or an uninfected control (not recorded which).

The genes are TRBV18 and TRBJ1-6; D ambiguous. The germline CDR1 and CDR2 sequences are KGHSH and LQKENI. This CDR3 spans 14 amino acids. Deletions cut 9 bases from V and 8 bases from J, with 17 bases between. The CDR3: CASHRPGADSPLHF. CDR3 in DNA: TGTGCCAGTCACCGCCCGGGCGCGGATTCACCCCTCCACTTT.

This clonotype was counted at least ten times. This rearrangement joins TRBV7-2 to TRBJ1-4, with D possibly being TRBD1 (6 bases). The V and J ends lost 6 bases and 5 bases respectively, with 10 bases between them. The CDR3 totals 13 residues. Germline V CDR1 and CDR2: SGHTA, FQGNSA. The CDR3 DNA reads TGTGCCAGCAGTGGGGGCCGGAATGAAAAACTGTTTTTT. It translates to CASSGGRNEKLFF.

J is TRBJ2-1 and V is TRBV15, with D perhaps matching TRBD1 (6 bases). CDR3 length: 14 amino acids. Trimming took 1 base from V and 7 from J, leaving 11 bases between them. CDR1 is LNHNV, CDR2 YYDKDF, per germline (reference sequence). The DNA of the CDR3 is TGTGCCACCAGCAGAGTGCAGGGGTGGAATGAGCAGTTCTTC. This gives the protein CATSRVQGWNEQFF.

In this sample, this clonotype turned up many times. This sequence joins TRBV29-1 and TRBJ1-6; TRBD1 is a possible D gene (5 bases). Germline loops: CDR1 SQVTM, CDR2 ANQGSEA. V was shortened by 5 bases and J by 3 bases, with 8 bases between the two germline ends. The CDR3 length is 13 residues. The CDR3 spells CSVSQGYNSPLHF. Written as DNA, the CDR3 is TGCAGCGTTTCTCAGGGCTATAATTCACCCCTCCACTTT.

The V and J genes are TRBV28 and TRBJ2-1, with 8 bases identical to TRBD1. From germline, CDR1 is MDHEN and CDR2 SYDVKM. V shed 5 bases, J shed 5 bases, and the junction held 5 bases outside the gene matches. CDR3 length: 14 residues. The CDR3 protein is CASSETGVHNEQFF. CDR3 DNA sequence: TGTGCCAGCAGTGAGACAGGGGTCCACAATGAGCAGTTCTTC.